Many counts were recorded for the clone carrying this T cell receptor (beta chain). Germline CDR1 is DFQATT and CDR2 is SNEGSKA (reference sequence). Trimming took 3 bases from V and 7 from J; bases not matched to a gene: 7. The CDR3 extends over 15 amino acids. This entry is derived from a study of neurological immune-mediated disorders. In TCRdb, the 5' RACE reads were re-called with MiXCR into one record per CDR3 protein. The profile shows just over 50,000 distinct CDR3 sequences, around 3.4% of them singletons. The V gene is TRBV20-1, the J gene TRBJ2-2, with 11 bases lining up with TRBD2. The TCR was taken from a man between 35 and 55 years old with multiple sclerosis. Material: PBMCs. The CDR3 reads CSASIAGGQNGELFF. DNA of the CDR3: TGCAGTGCTAGCATAGCGGGGGGGCAGAACGGGGAGCTGTTTTTT.